The 24 T cell receptor beta chains below were found in one sample sequenced in a study of glioma-infiltrating T cells. Amplification of TCR alpha and beta CDR3 regions from RNA used iRepertoire nested multiplex PCR. TCRdb fed the multiplex PCR reads into MiXCR, producing one record per CDR3 protein. Of a few hundred thousand distinct CDR3 sequences in the sample, roughly two fifths were seen once. Source material: glioma tissue, nonneoplastic brain tissue, or PBMCs (not recorded which). Source of these receptors: a human donor with low-grade glioma or glioblastoma, undergoing nonglioma brain surgery, or in good health (not recorded which).

The sample holds a few counts of this clonotype. The chain joins TRBV20-1 to TRBJ2-1; 9 positions agree with TRBD2. CDR1 DFQATT and CDR2 SNEGSKA come from the germline V gene (reference sequence). CDR3 length: 14 residues. Trimming took 2 bases from V and 6 from J; bases not matched to a gene: 5. This chain's CDR3 is CSARRASGINEQFF. DNA for the CDR3: TGCAGTGCTAGAAGGGCTAGCGGGATCAATGAGCAGTTCTTC.

The rearrangement links TRBV28 to TRBJ2-7, with no clear D. The ends were cut back, 6 bases at V and 5 bases at J, with 14 bases in the middle. Germline CDR1 is MDHEN and CDR2 is SYDVKM. The CDR3 runs 13 residues. The CDR3 nucleotides read TGTGCCAGCAGGCCCCCCGCGGCGAACGAGCAGTACTTC. This sequence encodes CASRPPAANEQYF.

This clonotype was seen once. A much larger clone sits a single nucleotide away, making a read error possible. The chain employs TRBV7-2 and TRBJ1-6; D unresolved. The CDR3 runs 17 residues. Germline V lookup: CDR1 SGHTA, CDR2 FQGNSA. The CDR3 sequence is CASSQVFGPPGGSPLHF. CDR3 DNA sequence: TGCGCCAGCAGCCAAGTTTTTGGGCCCCCAGGAGGTTCACCCCTCCACTTT.

This sequence joins TRBV20-1 and TRBJ2-7; 7 bases fit TRBD1. The germline gives CDR1 DFQATT, CDR2 SNEGSKA (reference sequence). The length of the CDR3 is 15 residues. Trimming took 5 bases from V and 0 from J; bases not matched to a gene: 10. CDR3 sequence reads: CSAASGQSVSYEQYF. The DNA for the CDR3 is TGCAGTGCTGCCTCGGGACAGTCGGTCTCCTACGAGCAGTACTTC.

There are a few counts of this clonotype. CDR3 nucleotide sequence: TGTGCCACCAGTGATTCACACCGCTCTGGGGCCAACGTCCTGACTTTC. This codes for CATSDSHRSGANVLTF. The chain uses TRBV24-1 and TRBJ2-6; no clear D gene. CDR3 length: 16 residues. Trimming left V 2 bases short and J 0 bases short, with 7 bases between. Germline V CDR1 and CDR2: KGHDR, SFDVKD.

Comments on this clonotype: A much larger clone lies a single base off, so this may be a read error. V gene TRBV28 combines with J gene TRBJ1-2; 7 bases map to TRBD1. Germline V gene lookup returns CDR1 MDHEN and CDR2 SYDVKM. CDR3 length: 13 amino acids. V lost 6 bases to trimming and J lost 9 bases; unmatched junction nucleotides: 10. Here the CDR3 DNA reads TGTGCCAGCAGCTGGACAGGACGTTATTGCTACACCTTC. Protein product: CASSWTGRYCYTF.

The J gene is TRBJ2-7, the V gene TRBV29-1; possibly TRBD1 for D (6 bases). CDR1 SQVTM and CDR2 ANQGSEA come from the germline V gene. V was clipped by 5 bases and J by 2 bases, with 10 bases between them. The CDR3 extends over 12 amino acids. DNA for the CDR3: TGCAGCGTTCATGACAGGCCCTACGAGCAGTACTTC. Its protein is CSVHDRPYEQYF.

This clonotype was seen many times. The rearrangement uses TRBV27 and TRBJ2-3; 12 nucleotides agree with TRBD2. Germline V CDR1 and CDR2: MNHEY, SMNVEV (reference sequence). The CDR3 totals 16 residues. After removal of 6 bases from V and 3 bases from J, the junction contained 7 bases not matched to a gene. The CDR3 loop is CASSYGTSGLTDTQYF. CDR3 nucleotide sequence: TGTGCCAGCAGCTATGGGACTAGCGGGTTGACAGATACGCAGTATTTT.

A few counts support this clonotype. This chain links TRBV5-4 with TRBJ2-2, with 8 bases lining up with TRBD2. The CDR3 contains 15 residues. V was clipped by 0 bases and J by 3 bases; unmatched bases: 1. Germline loops: CDR1 SGHNT, CDR2 YYREEE (reference sequence). Here the CDR3 reads CASSLVLADTGELFF. CDR3 nucleotide sequence: TGTGCCAGCAGCTTGGTACTAGCGGACACCGGGGAGCTGTTTTTT.

In regard to this clonotype: A much larger clone lies one base from this, so it may be a read error. This chain uses TRBV27 with TRBJ2-5; the D is unclear. Germline V lookup: CDR1 MNHEY, CDR2 SMNVEV (reference sequence). There are 14 residues in the CDR3. The CDR3 DNA reads TGTGCCAACAGTTTATTGTCTCCTGGTGGGACCCAGTACTTC. Amino acid sequence: CANSLLSPGGTQYF.

The chain uses TRBV6-1 and TRBJ2-1, with 8 bases fitting TRBD2. CDR1 MNHNS and CDR2 SASEGT come from the germline V gene. V shed 6 bases and J 3 bases; nucleotides not matched to a gene: 7. This CDR3 has 15 residues. The CDR3 loop is CASRPSGSNYNEQFF. The CDR3, as DNA: TGTGCCAGCAGACCCAGCGGGAGTAACTACAATGAGCAGTTCTTC.

This clonotype was counted at least ten times. CDR3 protein: CASSQDFGQGVDEQYF. CDR3 DNA: TGCGCCAGCAGCCAAGATTTCGGCCAGGGGGTTGACGAGCAGTACTTC. This chain uses TRBV4-3 with TRBJ2-7; 7 positions agree with TRBD1. V trimming: 0 bases; J trimming: 5 bases; junction bases outside the gene matches: 10. In germline, CDR1 is LGHNA, CDR2 YSLEER. The CDR3 contains 16 residues.

Comment on this clonotype: A read error may explain this, as a much larger clone is one base away. The J gene is TRBJ2-3, the V gene TRBV28; D is unresolved. CDR3 length: 12 residues. The germline V gene encodes CDR1 MDHEN and CDR2 SYDVKM. V lost 4 bases and J lost 7, with 9 bases in between. CDR3 region: CASSSRRNTQYF. CDR3 sequence (DNA): TGTGCCAGCAGTTCTAGAAGGAATACGCAGTATTTT.

This clonotype came up many times. The chain carries TRBV6-2 or TRBV6-3 and TRBJ2-3, with a tentative D call TRBD1 (6 bases). V lost 10 bases and J lost 0, with 17 bases in between. This CDR3 region has 15 residues. Germline V gives CDR1 MNHEY, CDR2 SVGEGT. The CDR3 DNA reads TGTGCCACAGGGGTAGGCGGCCCTAGCACAGATACGCAGTATTTT. Its translation: CATGVGGPSTDTQYF.

This clonotype was seen only a few times. The gene calls are TRBV7-8 and TRBJ2-1, with TRBD2 matching 7 bases. V dropped 2 bases and J dropped 7; count of bases not matched to a gene: 11. Germline assignment: CDR1 SGHVS and CDR2 FQNEAQ. CDR3 size: 16 residues. The CDR3, as DNA: TGTGCCAGCAGCTTAATCGGGGGAGGGTCGAGGAATGAGCAGTTCTTC. Its protein is CASSLIGGGSRNEQFF.

The chain joins TRBV25-1 to TRBJ2-7; the D is unclear. There are 11 residues in the CDR3. CDR1 MGHDK and CDR2 SYGVNS come from the germline V gene. Trimming cost V 5 bases and J 3 bases, with 5 bases left between them. CDR3: CASSQLYEQYF. The DNA for the CDR3 is TGTGCCAGCAGTCAACTCTACGAGCAGTACTTC.

A note on this clonotype: This sequence may be a read error, since a much larger clone differs from it by one base. The rearrangement links TRBV20-1 to TRBJ2-3; tentatively, D is TRBD2 (6 bases). The CDR3 has 13 amino acids. Trimming cost V 1 base and J 2 bases, with 7 bases left between them. Germline CDR1 and CDR2: DFQATT and SNEGSKA (reference sequence). In DNA, the CDR3 is TGCAGTGCTAGAGGGAGGGTCACAGATACGCAGTATTTT. Amino acid sequence: CSARGRVTDTQYF.

V usage is TRBV27 and J usage is TRBJ1-2, with a tentative D call TRBD1 (6 bases). Trimming pared 5 bases from V and 4 bases from J, leaving 14 bases between. CDR3 size: 14 residues. Germline CDR1 reads MNHEY; CDR2 reads SMNVEV (reference sequence). The CDR3 spells CASSPQGISYGYTF. DNA of the CDR3: TGTGCCAGCAGTCCACAGGGAATTTCCTATGGCTACACCTTC.

This clonotype has ten or more counts. This chain links TRBV6-1 with TRBJ1-2; TRBD1 matches at 7 bases. Germline V gene data show CDR1 as MNHNS and CDR2 as SASEGT. J lost 5 bases, V lost 5 bases, and 11 bases had no gene match. The CDR3 is 15 residues long. The CDR3 loop is CASSSGQSRGYGYTF. DNA of the CDR3: TGTGCCAGCAGTTCGGGACAGTCCAGGGGGTATGGCTACACCTTC.

There are many counts of this clonotype. The chain carries TRBV6-2 or TRBV6-3 and TRBJ1-6; D possibly corresponds to TRBD1 (5 bases). Trimming stripped 6 bases from V and 4 bases from J, with 13 bases between. This CDR3 is built from 15 residues. Germline lookup yields CDR1 MNHEY and CDR2 SVGEGT. CDR3 region: CASSFGTGYNSPLHF. The CDR3 DNA sequence: TGTGCCAGCAGCTTCGGGACGGGGTATAATTCACCCCTCCACTTT.

About this clonotype: A much larger clone differs by one base, so this may be a read error. The chain joins TRBV25-1 to TRBJ2-7, with D possibly called TRBD1 or TRBD2 (6 bases each). The CDR3 is made up of 12 amino acids. CDR1 and CDR2 from the germline V gene are MGHDK and SYGVNS. The CDR3 nucleotides read TGTGCCAGCAGTGTCGGGGGCTACGGGCAGTACTTC. This encodes CASSVGGYGQYF.

The rearrangement uses TRBV11-2 and TRBJ2-2; 13 bases agree with TRBD2. The V gene end was trimmed by 3 bases and the J gene end by 4 bases; junction bases not matched to a gene: 2. This CDR3 is built from 16 residues. CDR1 is SGHAT, CDR2 FQNNGV, per germline. CDR3 in DNA: TGTGCCAGCAGCTTCACTAGCGGGAGGGCCACCGGGGAGCTGTTTTTT. It translates to CASSFTSGRATGELFF.

This chain connects TRBV7-2 to TRBJ2-2; TRBD1 matches 7 bases. CDR1 is SGHTA, CDR2 FQGNSA, per germline. The J segment lost 5 bases and the V segment lost 8 bases, leaving 5 bases of the junction unmatched. This CDR3 contains 13 residues. CDR3 coding DNA: TGTGCCAGCGGACACAGGGGTACCGGGGAGCTGTTTTTT. Protein sequence: CASGHRGTGELFF.

The chain is built from TRBV28 and TRBJ1-2, with a weak D call TRBD1 (6 bases). Germline assignment: CDR1 MDHEN and CDR2 SYDVKM. The V gene lost 4 bases and the J gene lost 4 bases, with 10 bases spanning the gap. The CDR3 runs to 13 residues. Here the CDR3 reads CASSSGHTYGYTF. The CDR3 region has the DNA TGTGCCAGCAGTTCGGGACATACCTATGGCTACACCTTC.